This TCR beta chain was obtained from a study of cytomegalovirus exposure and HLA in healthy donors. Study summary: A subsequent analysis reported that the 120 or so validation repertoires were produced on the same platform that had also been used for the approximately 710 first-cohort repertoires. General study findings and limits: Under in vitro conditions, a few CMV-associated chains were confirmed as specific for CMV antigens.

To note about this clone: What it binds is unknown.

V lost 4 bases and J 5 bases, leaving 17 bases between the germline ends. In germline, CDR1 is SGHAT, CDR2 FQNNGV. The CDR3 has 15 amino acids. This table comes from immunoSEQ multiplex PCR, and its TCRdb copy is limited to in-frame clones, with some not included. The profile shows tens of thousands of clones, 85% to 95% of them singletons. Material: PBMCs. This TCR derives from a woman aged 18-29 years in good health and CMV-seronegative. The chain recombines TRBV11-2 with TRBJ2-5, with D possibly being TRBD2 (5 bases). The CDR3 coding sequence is TGTGCCAGCAGCTCCCCCGAGCGAGGGTCGGAGACCCAGTACTTC. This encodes CASSSPERGSETQYF.